This is a list of T cell receptor beta chains from one sample in a study of cytomegalovirus exposure and HLA in healthy donors. TCRdb's copy holds only in-frame clones and misses some; the assay was immunoSEQ multiplex PCR. There are fewer than 200,000 clones in the sample; roughly 84% occur only once, and around 0.21% lies in the top ten. Sequencing was done on a sample of PBMCs. The receptor set was obtained from a girl under three years old in good health and CMV-seronegative. Both conserved end residues are part of each CDR3. A D gene is named only where the DNA matches it firmly. Expanded clones get a size class; other rows say once, few or many, or leave the size out.

TRBJ1-6,TRBV7-9,NA,NA,TGTGCCAGCAGCCCAGGACAGCCGGGGCCCCTCCACTTT,CASSPGQPGPLHF
TRBJ2-2,TRBV5-1,NA,NA,TGCGCCAGCAGCTTGGGCGGGACCGCCGGGGAGCTGTTTTTT,CASSLGGTAGELFF
TRBJ1-5,TRBV10-3,NA,NA,TGTGCCATCAGTGAGTCGTCGGGAAATAGCAATCAGCCCCAGCATTTT,CAISESSGNSNQPQHF
TRBJ2-1,TRBV13,once,TRBD1,TGTGCCAGCAGCGACCGGGACAGGGCGAACAATGAGCAGTTCTTC,CASSDRDRANNEQFF
TRBJ2-7,TRBV30,NA,TRBD2,TGTGCCTGGAGTGAGGGACTAGCGGGATACGAGCAGTACTTC,CAWSEGLAGYEQYF
TRBJ2-1,TRBV5-1,NA,NA,TGCGCCAGCAGCTTTTGGGCAGCCGATTCCTACAATGAGCAGTTCTTC,CASSFWAADSYNEQFF
TRBJ2-1,TRBV4-3,NA,TRBD2,TGCGCCAGCAGCCAACTGGCTAGCGGGTCTTCACTCTCCTACAATGAGCAGTTCTTC,CASSQLASGSSLSYNEQFF
TRBJ2-3,TRBV5-1,NA,TRBD2,TGCGCCAGCAGCGACCTAATCTCTAGCGGGGGGTCAGAGGGTACGCAGTATTTT,CASSDLISSGGSEGTQYF
TRBJ2-1,TRBV14,NA,TRBD1,TGTGCCAGCAGCCAGGCCGGGACAGCATACAATGAGCAGTTCTTC,CASSQAGTAYNEQFF
TRBJ2-3,TRBV5-1,NA,TRBD1,TGCGCCAGCAGCTTGCGGACAGGGGGCGTCTCTAGCACAGATACGCAGTATTTT,CASSLRTGGVSSTDTQYF
TRBJ2-7,TRBV28,NA,TRBD2,TGTGCCAGCAGTTTATTCGGGGGGGGCGGGGTGGAGCAGTACTTC,CASSLFGGGGVEQYF
TRBJ2-3,TRBV2,NA,TRBD1,TGTGCCAGCAAGGGGGCCAGCACAGATACGCAGTATTTT,CASKGASTDTQYF
TRBJ2-7,TRBV7-9,NA,NA,TGTGCCAGCAGCTTAAGGGGGAGTGTGGAGGACGAGCAGTACTTC,CASSLRGSVEDEQYF
TRBJ1-3,TRBV7-8,NA,TRBD1,TGTGCCAGCAGCTTCTTCTCCCGGACAGGGGGTTTCTCTGGAAACACCATATATTTT,CASSFFSRTGGFSGNTIYF
TRBJ2-7,TRBV27,NA,TRBD1,TGTGCCAGCAGGGACAGGGGATCAATGGACGAGCAGTACTTC,CASRDRGSMDEQYF
TRBJ2-2,TRBV4-3,NA,TRBD1,TGCGCCAGCAGCCAAGTGTTTCGCGCCGGACAGGGAAACACCGGGGAGCTGTTTTTT,CASSQVFRAGQGNTGELFF
TRBJ2-3,TRBV4-1,NA,NA,TGCGCCAGCAGACGGAACAGGGTTGGTACAGATACGCAGTATTTT,CASRRNRVGTDTQYF
TRBJ1-1,TRBV9,NA,TRBD1,TGTGCCAGCAGCGTAACCGGGACAGGGGGCGGCACTGAAGCTTTCTTT,CASSVTGTGGGTEAFF
TRBJ2-7,TRBV5-1,NA,NA,TGCGCCAGCAGCTTCGGCCGGGCGACAGTCCCCGTCGAGCAGTACTTC,CASSFGRATVPVEQYF
TRBJ1-6,TRBV11-2,NA,NA,TGTGCCAGCAGCTTAGAAAGGGGCTATAATTCACCCCTCCACTTT,CASSLERGYNSPLHF
TRBJ2-5,TRBV25-1,once,NA,TGTGCCAGCAGGGCCGGGGTTGGGCAGACCCAGTACTTC,CASRAGVGQTQYF
TRBJ1-4,TRBV7-9,NA,NA,TGTGCCAGCAGCTTAGCTAGAGGAGTGGGTGATAATGAAAAACTGTTTTTT,CASSLARGVGDNEKLFF
TRBJ2-3,TRBV7-9,NA,TRBD2,TGTGCCAGCAGTGATAGCGGGAGGTCAGATACGCAGTATTTT,CASSDSGRSDTQYF
TRBJ1-5,TRBV11-2,NA,NA,TGTGCCAGCAGCCCCGACGGGGATCAGCCCCAGCATTTT,CASSPDGDQPQHF
TRBJ2-7,TRBV7-3,NA,TRBD2,TGTGCCAGCAGCTCGGGACTAGGGGACTACGAGCAGTACTTC,CASSSGLGDYEQYF
TRBJ1-5,TRBV19,NA,NA,TGTGCCAGTACCACCCCGGGTTGGAATCAGCCCCAGCATTTT,CASTTPGWNQPQHF
TRBJ1-5,TRBV2,NA,NA,TGTGCCAGCAGTGGTCTGACAGTTACGAATCAGCCCCAGCATTTT,CASSGLTVTNQPQHF
TRBJ1-5,TRBV5-6,few,NA,TGTGCCAGCAGCTTGGAGCGGGATCAGCCCCAGCATTTT,CASSLERDQPQHF
TRBJ2-7,TRBV7-6,NA,TRBD1,TGTGCCAGCAGCTTACCAGGGGGATACGAGCAGTACTTC,CASSLPGGYEQYF
TRBJ2-7,TRBV27,NA,TRBD2,TGTGCCAGCAGTCTGGCGGGGGGCGGGTCCTACGAGCAGTACTTC,CASSLAGGGSYEQYF